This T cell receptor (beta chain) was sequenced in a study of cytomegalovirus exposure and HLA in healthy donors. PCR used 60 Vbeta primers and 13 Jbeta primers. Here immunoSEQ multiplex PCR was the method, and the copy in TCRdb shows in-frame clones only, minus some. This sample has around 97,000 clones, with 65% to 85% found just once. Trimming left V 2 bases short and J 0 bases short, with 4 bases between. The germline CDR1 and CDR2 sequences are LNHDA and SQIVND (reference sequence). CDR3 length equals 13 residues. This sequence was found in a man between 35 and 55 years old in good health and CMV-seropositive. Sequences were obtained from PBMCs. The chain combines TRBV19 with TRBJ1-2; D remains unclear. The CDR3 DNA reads TGTGCCAGTAGTATATCGGCTAACTATGGCTACACCTTC. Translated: CASSISANYGYTF.